This entry features one T cell receptor (beta chain) sequence. How the authors handled the data: It was from reference gene primer amplification that nucleated cell counts were estimated. TCRdb keeps only in-frame clones here, not all; method: immunoSEQ multiplex PCR. V, J and clone size derive from that table, while D and trimming were established from the DNA sequence. The sample records 200,000 or so clones, about 90% being singletons. The source of the sample is a study of blood T cell repertoires in COVID-19. Whole-study context: Spain, Italy and the United States supplied samples that represented acute and convalescent COVID-19. The cDNA or gDNA used as material had been derived from T cells, B-cell-depleted T cells, or PBMCs.

The ends lost 2 bases at V and 0 bases at J; junction bases unmatched: 7. Germline loops: CDR1 GTSNPN, CDR2 SVGIG (reference sequence). This CDR3 is 16 amino acids long. This TCR was sampled from a man aged 35 to 55 with active or convalescent COVID-19. The specimen sequenced was peripheral blood. This chain joins TRBV30 and TRBJ1-5; 7 bases line up with TRBD1. The CDR3 DNA reads TGTGCCTGGAGTAAGGGGACAGCTTTTAGCAATCAGCCCCAGCATTTT. Protein: CAWSKGTAFSNQPQHF.